The 15 T cell receptor beta chains below all came from one sample that was sequenced in a study of blood T cells in healthy people across ages. The second PCR ran about 6 to 12 cycles with a sample-barcoded 5' primer and J-beta primers. TCRdb ran MiXCR on the 5' RACE reads and lists one entry per CDR3 protein. Of fewer than 2 million distinct CDR3 sequences in the sample, about two fifths are singletons; the top ten hold 23%. Sequenced: blood. These receptors came from a human donor in good health.

In regard to this clonotype: This may stem from a read error, because a much larger clone lies one nucleotide away. The rearrangement links TRBV12-3 or TRBV12-4 to TRBJ2-7; possibly TRBD1 for D (6 bases). The CDR3 covers 11 residues. Trimming stripped 4 bases from V and 6 bases from J, with 7 bases between. This CDR3 is CASSYRVEQYF. CDR3 in DNA: TGTGCCAGCAGTTACAGGGTCGAGCAGTACTTC.

The V and J genes are TRBV3-1 and TRBJ1-2, with D unresolved. V was shortened by 4 bases and J by 4 bases, with 16 bases between the two germline ends. CDR1 is LGHDT and CDR2 is YNNKEL in the germline V gene (reference sequence). This CDR3 is 15 amino acids long. Here the CDR3 DNA reads TGTGCCAGCAGCCGAGAGGGTTTAAGAGGCTATGGCTACACCTTC. It is translated as CASSREGLRGYGYTF.

This clonotype was seen a handful of times. The V and J genes are TRBV7-6 and TRBJ1-1, with D tentatively TRBD1 (5 bases). Trimming took 7 bases from V and 5 from J, leaving 14 bases between them. The CDR3 extends over 13 amino acids. Germline V gene data show CDR1 as SGHVS and CDR2 as FNYEAQ. The CDR3 nucleotides read TGTGCCAGCATTGGATACAGGAGGACTGAAGCTTTCTTT. It specifies CASIGYRRTEAFF. The whole variable domain, filled in from reference TRBV7-6 and TRBJ1-1, reads GAGVSQSPRYKVTKRGQDVALRCDPISGHVSLYWYRQALGQGPEFLTYFNYEAQQDKSGLPNDRFSAERPEGSISTLTIQRTEQRDSAMYRCASIGYRRTEAFFGQGTRLTVV.

This clonotype was observed a handful of times. The chain joins TRBV7-2 to TRBJ2-7; D not resolved. The germline V gene encodes CDR1 SGHTA and CDR2 FQGNSA. Trimming cost V 5 bases and J 3 bases, with 14 bases left between them. There are 14 residues in the CDR3. This CDR3 reads CASSAQPILYEQYF. DNA for the CDR3: TGTGCCAGCAGCGCCCAACCGATCCTCTACGAGCAGTACTTC.

This clonotype was counted a single time. This chain links TRBV3-1 with TRBJ2-3; 11 bases align to TRBD2. V lost 5 bases, J lost 5 bases, and 9 bases stayed unmatched. The CDR3 has 16 residues. Germline loops: CDR1 LGHDT, CDR2 YNNKEL (reference sequence). The DNA for the CDR3 is TGTGCCAGCAGCTTACGGACTAGCGGGTACGGAGATACGCAGTATTTT. As protein: CASSLRTSGYGDTQYF.

Remarks on this clonotype: The junction shows a germline mismatch at one end, possibly a read error. V usage is TRBV28 and J usage is TRBJ2-5; 7 nucleotides agree with TRBD1. Looked up from germline, CDR1 is MDHEN and CDR2 is SYDVKM. This CDR3 has 16 residues. The DNA for the CDR3 is TGTGCCAGCAGTTCACGACAGGGAATTCGTCAAGAGATCCAGTACTTC. Amino acids: CASSSRQGIRQEIQYF.

The sample holds a few counts of this clonotype. V and J are TRBV11-3 and TRBJ1-2; perhaps TRBD1 as D (5 bases). The CDR3 is made up of 15 amino acids. V was trimmed by 1 base and J by 3 bases, leaving 12 bases between them. Germline V CDR1 and CDR2: SGHNT, YENEEA. For the CDR3, the DNA is TGTGCCAGCAGCTTAGTAGATCAGGGTTACTATGGCTACACCTTC. This translates into CASSLVDQGYYGYTF. Combining the CDR3 with reference TRBV11-3 and TRBJ1-2 gives the whole variable domain EAGVVQSPRYKIIEKKQPVAFWCNPISGHNTLYWYLQNLGQGPELLIRYENEEAVDDSQLPKDRFSAERLKGVDSTLKIQPAELGDSAVYLCASSLVDQGYYGYTFGSGTRLTVV.

In its sample, this clonotype was seen a few times. This sequence joins TRBV28 and TRBJ2-4, with 10 bases lining up with TRBD1. The closer fit of TRBJ2-7 to the DNA end suggests the J call may be wrong. The germline CDR1 and CDR2 sequences are MDHEN and SYDVKM. The CDR3 has 15 residues. The CDR3 region is CASSLWGQGWNEQYF. The CDR3 DNA is TGTGCCAGCAGTTTATGGGGACAGGGGTGGAACGAGCAGTACTTC.

The rearrangement joins TRBV6-2 or TRBV6-3 to TRBJ2-1; D remains ambiguous. This CDR3 contains 14 residues. V lost 6 bases to trimming and J lost 9 bases, with 18 bases between them. Germline V gene sequence: CDR1 MNHEY, CDR2 SVGEGT. The CDR3 spells CASSNSKWVGEQFF. For the CDR3, the DNA is TGTGCCAGCAGCAACTCCAAGTGGGTGGGTGAGCAGTTCTTC.

The V call is TRBV29-1, the J call TRBJ1-1; weak D call: TRBD1 (6 bases). Germline CDR1 is SQVTM and CDR2 is ANQGSEA. The length of the CDR3 is 14 residues. Trimming took 1 base from V and 4 from J, leaving 13 bases between them. This CDR3 reads CSVEGPQGITEAFF. The CDR3 DNA reads TGCAGCGTTGAAGGCCCACAGGGCATCACTGAAGCTTTCTTT.

V and J are TRBV27 and TRBJ2-7; 7 nucleotides line up with TRBD2. The V gene's germline CDR1 is MNHEY and CDR2 SMNVEV (reference sequence). This CDR3 is 14 amino acids long. J gave up 3 bases and V 2 bases, and 4 bases lay outside the gene matches. CDR3 protein: CASSLITGGYEQYF. The CDR3 DNA is TGTGCCAGCAGTTTAATCACGGGGGGCTACGAGCAGTACTTC.

In the case of this clonotype: An end of the junction differs from the germline gene, which may be a read error. The rearrangement joins TRBV7-2 to TRBJ2-5; TRBD2 matches at 7 bases. CDR3 length: 17 amino acids. Germline V gene data show CDR1 as SGHTA and CDR2 as FQGNSA. The CDR3 loop reads CASSSSWAGDLQKTQYF. Here the CDR3 DNA reads TGTGCCAGCAGCTCGTCGTGGGCGGGGGACCTCCAAAAGACCCAGTACTTC.

A word on this clonotype: The junction and the germline gene differ at one end; a read error may be behind it. The chain employs TRBV6-5 and TRBJ2-5; D is ambiguous. Germline V gene sequence: CDR1 MNHEY, CDR2 SVGAGI. This CDR3 comprises 12 residues. The CDR3 bases are TGTGCCAGCACTTCTGACCAAGAGACCCAGTATTTC. As protein: CASTSDQETQYF.

J is TRBJ2-5 and V is TRBV7-8; TRBD2 agrees at 10 bases. CDR1 is SGHVS, CDR2 FQNEAQ, per germline. The length of the CDR3 is 18 residues. Trimming took 2 bases from V and 4 from J; bases not matched to a gene: 13. The CDR3 DNA reads as TGTGCCAGCAGCTTACCAAGGAACAGCGGGGGGGCGCGAGAGACCCAGTACTTC. It translates to CASSLPRNSGGARETQYF.

This clonotype was counted a few times. This chain uses TRBV12-3 or TRBV12-4 with TRBJ1-1; 8 positions match TRBD1. The V gene end was trimmed by 5 bases and the J gene end by 5 bases; junction bases not matched to a gene: 7. The CDR3 sequence is 14 residues long. The CDR3, as DNA: TGTGCCAGCAGTCCCTACACAGGGGGTACTGAAGCTTTCTTT. Translating it yields CASSPYTGGTEAFF.